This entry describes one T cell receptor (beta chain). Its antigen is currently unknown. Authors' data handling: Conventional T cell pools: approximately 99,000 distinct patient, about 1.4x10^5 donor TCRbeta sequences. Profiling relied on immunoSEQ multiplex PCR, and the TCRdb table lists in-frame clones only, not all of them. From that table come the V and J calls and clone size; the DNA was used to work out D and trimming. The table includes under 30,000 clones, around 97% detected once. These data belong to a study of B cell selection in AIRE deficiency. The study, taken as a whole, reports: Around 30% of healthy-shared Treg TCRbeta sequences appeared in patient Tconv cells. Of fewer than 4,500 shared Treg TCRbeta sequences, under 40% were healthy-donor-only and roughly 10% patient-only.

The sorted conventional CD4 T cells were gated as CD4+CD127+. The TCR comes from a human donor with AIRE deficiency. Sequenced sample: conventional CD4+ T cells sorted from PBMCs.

The CDR3 loop reads CASSQGDPYEQYF. In nucleotides, the CDR3 is TGCGCCAGCAGCCAAGGGGACCCCTACGAGCAGTACTTC. J is TRBJ2-7 and V is TRBV4-3; the D call may be TRBD1 or TRBD2 (5 bases each). Germline V gene lookup returns CDR1 LGHNA and CDR2 YSLEER. The V end lost 1 base, the J end lost 2 bases, and 6 bases lay between the germline ends. The CDR3 length is 13 residues.